The sequence of this T cell receptor (beta chain) was determined in a study of T and B cells in COVID-19 patients. On the study more broadly: Peripheral blood came from COVID-19 patients with active infection or after recovery. Of some 20 active-infection patients, fewer than 19 carried comorbidities linked to unfavorable COVID-19 outcome.

As to this clonotype: Its antigen is not identified.

Study-level findings and limits: At recovery TRB diversity and richness exceeded healthy donors, after highly clonal active COVID-19 repertoires.

BIOMED2 TRB-A/B primer pools were used in multiplex TRB PCR. TCRdb redid the calling of the multiplex PCR reads with MiXCR, one entry per CDR3 protein. The table has around 8,200 distinct CDR3 sequences, 26% seen once. The CDR3 totals 17 residues. CDR1 and CDR2 (germline): SGHTA, FQGTGA. Deletions cut 1 base from V and 3 bases from J, with 15 bases between. Each TRB amplification used roughly 220-550 ng of genomic DNA from blood. This receptor was obtained from a human donor with active COVID-19. The specimen was blood. The chain uses TRBV7-3 and TRBJ2-2; D may be TRBD1 (6 bases). The CDR3 region has the DNA TGTGCCAGCAGCTTAAGGGCCCGGGACACAGACACCGGGGAGCTGTTTTTT. This codes for CASSLRARDTDTGELFF.